This T cell receptor beta chain was captured by sequencing in a study of blood T cell repertoires in COVID-19. Generated by immunoSEQ multiplex PCR, the TCRdb table keeps only in-frame clones and is missing some. The sample carries 110,000 to 150,000 clones, 60% to 80% recorded once. Germline V gene lookup returns CDR1 SGHDN and CDR2 FVKESK. V was shortened by 1 base and J by 2 bases, with 6 bases between the two germline ends. The CDR3 runs 13 residues. The clonotype originates from a middle-aged man with active or convalescent COVID-19. V gene TRBV14 combines with J gene TRBJ2-7; D remains unclear. Input material: peripheral blood. The CDR3 loop is CASSQARTYEQYF. The CDR3 DNA reads TGTGCCAGCAGCCAAGCTAGGACCTACGAGCAGTACTTC.